A selection of T cell receptor beta chains follows, all from one sample in a study of cytomegalovirus exposure and HLA in healthy donors. Produced via immunoSEQ multiplex PCR; TCRdb's table is partial and in-frame only. The sample carries over 85,000 clones, over 65% recorded once. The sequencing input was PBMCs. The receptor set was obtained from a woman in her 30s in good health and CMV-seronegative. Each CDR3 is given with its conserved first and last residue. The order of the fields is J gene, clone size, D gene, V gene, CDR3 DNA, CDR3 protein. A D gene is named only where the DNA matches it firmly. Part of the rows lack a size; the others show once, few, many or a class for expanded clones.

TRBJ1-4 | once | - | TRBV19 | TGTGCCAGTAGTATCGCTCCCTCCAGAGGCGATGAAAAACTGTTTTTT | CASSIAPSRGDEKLFF
TRBJ2-5 | - | TRBD1 | TRBV29-1 | TGCAGCGTCGACAGGGGTCCAGAGACCCAGTACTTC | CSVDRGPETQYF
TRBJ2-1 | few | TRBD2 | TRBV7-2 | TGTGCCAGCAGCCTCACTAGCGGGGGGTACAATGAGCAGTTCTTC | CASSLTSGGYNEQFF
TRBJ2-1 | - | TRBD2 | TRBV5-1 | TGCGCCAGCAGCCACGGACTAGCGGGAGTCAATGAGCAGTTCTTC | CASSHGLAGVNEQFF
TRBJ1-5 | - | - | TRBV6-1 | TGTGCCAGCAGTTTAGTCAATCTGGATCAGCCCCAGCATTTT | CASSLVNLDQPQHF
TRBJ1-4 | - | - | TRBV5-6 | TGTGCCAGCAGCTTGGTTCTGGAGGAAAAACTGTTTTTT | CASSLVLEEKLFF
TRBJ2-7 | - | - | TRBV7-2 | TGTGCCAGCAGCACCGGGACTGCCTACGAGCAGTACTTC | CASSTGTAYEQYF
TRBJ2-5 | - | TRBD2 | TRBV4-3 | TGCGCCAGCAGCCAAGAAGGTTGGGGGGGGGAGACCCAGTACTTC | CASSQEGWGGETQYF
TRBJ2-1 | - | TRBD2 | TRBV7-8 | TGTGCCAGCAGCGGGACTAGCGGGGGGAGTGGATGGAATGAGCAGTTCTTC | CASSGTSGGSGWNEQFF
TRBJ2-3 | - | TRBD2 | TRBV7-8 | TGTGCCAGCAGCTTAGCGCAGGCGGGAGGTACAGATACGCAGTATTTT | CASSLAQAGGTDTQYF